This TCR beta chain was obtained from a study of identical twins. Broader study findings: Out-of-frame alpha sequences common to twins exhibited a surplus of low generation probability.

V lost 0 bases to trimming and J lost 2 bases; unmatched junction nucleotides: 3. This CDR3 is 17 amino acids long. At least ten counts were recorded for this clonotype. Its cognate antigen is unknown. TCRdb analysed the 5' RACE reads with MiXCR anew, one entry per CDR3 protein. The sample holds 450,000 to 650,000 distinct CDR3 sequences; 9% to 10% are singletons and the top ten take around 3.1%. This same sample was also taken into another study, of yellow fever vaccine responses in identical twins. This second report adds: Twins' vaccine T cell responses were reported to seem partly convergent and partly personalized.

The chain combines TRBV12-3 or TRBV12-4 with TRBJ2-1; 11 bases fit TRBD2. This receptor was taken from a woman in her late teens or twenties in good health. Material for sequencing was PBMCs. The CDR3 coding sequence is TGTGCCAGCAGTTTAGCCCTACTAGCGGGAGCCTACAATGAGCAGTTCTTC. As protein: CASSLALLAGAYNEQFF.